The 27 T cell receptor beta chains in this list originate from one sample, sequenced in a study of T-cell reconstitution after alpha-beta-depleted transplantation in children. Construction of the TCRbeta library involved unique molecular identifiers. TCRdb ran MiXCR on the PCR reads and lists one entry per CDR3 protein. The sample has 700,000 to 950,000 distinct CDR3 sequences, 16% seen once; the top ten hold around 5%. This material consisted of PBMCs, mostly from graft donor cells, taken 360 days after TCRalphabeta/CD19-depleted stem cell transplant. The receptors were sampled from a male patient aged 10 to 17 who had a stem cell transplant for acute lymphoblastic leukemia, so the T cells may come from the graft donor.

The chain links TRBV29-1 to TRBJ2-5; 7 bases match TRBD1. V was pared by 4 bases and J by 3 bases, with 8 bases of the junction left unmatched. The germline V gene encodes CDR1 SQVTM and CDR2 ANQGSEA. CDR3 length: 14 residues. The CDR3 sequence is CSVVDRQGEETQYF. DNA for the CDR3: TGCAGCGTTGTTGACCGTCAGGGGGAAGAGACCCAGTACTTC.

V and J are TRBV20-1 and TRBJ2-5; D perhaps matches TRBD2 (6 bases). CDR3 length: 13 residues. V lost 4 bases and J 2 bases, leaving 11 bases between the germline ends. Germline assignment: CDR1 DFQATT and CDR2 SNEGSKA (reference sequence). CDR3 region: CSANWDFQETQYF. The CDR3 bases are TGCAGTGCTAACTGGGACTTTCAAGAGACCCAGTACTTC.

This clonotype occurred many times. V usage is TRBV5-1 and J usage is TRBJ2-1; D is unresolved. This CDR3 comprises 12 residues. Trimming cost V 0 bases and J 10 bases, with 8 bases left between them. CDR1 SGHRS and CDR2 YFSETQ come from the germline V gene. CDR3 sequence reads: CASSLALGEQFF. The DNA for the CDR3 is TGCGCCAGCAGCTTGGCTCTCGGGGAGCAGTTCTTC.

This clonotype came up a few times. This rearrangement joins TRBV20-1 to TRBJ2-1; D gene ambiguous. This CDR3 spans 14 amino acids. Per germline, CDR1 DFQATT and CDR2 SNEGSKA (reference sequence). V gave up 4 bases and J gave up 6 bases, with 16 bases separating them. The CDR3 nucleotides are TGCAGTGCTATCCAGACCGGGTCCCTCAATGAGCAGTTCTTC. This codes for CSAIQTGSLNEQFF.

The rearrangement links TRBV12-3 or TRBV12-4 to TRBJ2-7; tentative D call: TRBD2 (6 bases). Trimming stripped 3 bases from V and 6 bases from J, with 18 bases between. This CDR3 region has 15 residues. CDR3 region: CASSLFIDGLTEQYF. The CDR3 DNA follows: TGTGCCAGCAGTTTGTTTATAGATGGACTAACCGAGCAGTACTTC.

The table lists this clonotype with a few counts. The V call is TRBV28, the J call TRBJ2-3; unclear D gene. This CDR3 has 11 amino acids. Germline V CDR1 and CDR2: MDHEN, SYDVKM. V lost 6 bases and J 7 bases, leaving 8 bases between the germline ends. Written as DNA, the CDR3 is TGTGCCAGCAGCTACGCTCATACGCAGTATTTT. Protein product: CASSYAHTQYF.

This rearrangement joins TRBV6-5 to TRBJ2-3, with 8 bases matching TRBD2. This CDR3 has 18 amino acids. Per germline, CDR1 MNHEY and CDR2 SVGAGI. V shed 0 bases and J 0 bases; nucleotides not matched to a gene: 8. The DNA of the CDR3 is TGTGCCAGCAGTTACTCGTGGACTAGCATCTTAAGCACAGATACGCAGTATTTT. As protein: CASSYSWTSILSTDTQYF.

This chain joins TRBV3-1 and TRBJ1-1, with D unresolved. Trimming stripped 4 bases from V and 2 bases from J, with 11 bases between. Germline loops: CDR1 LGHDT, CDR2 YNNKEL (reference sequence). The CDR3 has 14 residues. The chain's CDR3 is CASSLRLPNTEAFF. The CDR3 DNA is TGTGCCAGCAGCCTCAGACTTCCAAACACTGAAGCTTTCTTT.

The chain combines TRBV7-8 with TRBJ1-6; 11 bases agree with TRBD1. Trimming cost V 4 bases and J 8 bases; bases outside gene matches: 7. The CDR3 length is 16 residues. CDR1 SGHVS and CDR2 FQNEAQ come from the germline V gene. CDR3: CASSSRPGQGDSPLHF. CDR3 DNA: TGTGCCAGCAGCTCCCGCCCGGGACAGGGGGATTCACCCCTCCACTTT. The whole variable domain, filled in from reference TRBV7-8 and TRBJ1-6, reads GAGVSQSPRYKVAKRGQDVALRCDPISGHVSLFWYQQALGQGPEFLTYFQNEAQLDKSGLPSDRFFAERPEGSVSTLKIQRTQQEDSAVYLCASSSRPGQGDSPLHFGNGTRLTVT.

In this sample, this clonotype turned up many times. The rearrangement links TRBV5-1 to TRBJ2-1; D might be TRBD1 (6 bases). This CDR3 has 17 residues. The V and J ends lost 0 bases and 0 bases respectively, with 13 bases between them. The germline V gene encodes CDR1 SGHRS and CDR2 YFSETQ. The CDR3 loop is CASSLGQQGFSYNEQFF. DNA of the CDR3: TGCGCCAGCAGCTTGGGACAACAGGGCTTCTCCTACAATGAGCAGTTCTTC.

This clonotype has more than one count but fewer than ten. This may come from a read error, since a much larger clone is one base off. This sequence joins TRBV12-3 or TRBV12-4 and TRBJ1-5, with D uncertain. Trimming stripped 3 bases from V and 6 bases from J, with 3 bases between. The CDR3 totals 11 residues. The CDR3 region has the DNA TGTGCCAGCAGTTTTAGTCAGCCCCAGCATTTT. It specifies CASSFSQPQHF.

The chain employs TRBV7-2 and TRBJ2-7; TRBD1 aligns across 7 bases. The CDR3 has 13 residues. V gave up 1 base and J gave up 12 bases; unmatched junction bases: 9. CDR1 and CDR2 from the germline V gene are SGHTA and FQGNSA. The CDR3 protein is CASSLEVTGSPYF. CDR3 coding DNA: TGTGCCAGCAGCTTAGAGGTGACAGGGAGTCCGTACTTC. Using reference TRBV7-2 and TRBJ2-7 for the parts outside the CDR3, the full variable domain is GAGVSQSPSNKVTEKGKDVELRCDPISGHTALYWYRQSLGQGLEFLIYFQGNSAPDKSGLPSDRFSAERTGGSVSTLTIQRTQQEDSAVYLCASSLEVTGSPYFGPGTRLTVT.

This clonotype was counted only a few times. J is TRBJ2-7 and V is TRBV4-2, with D possibly matching TRBD1 (6 bases). This CDR3 contains 15 residues. Germline V gene lookup returns CDR1 LGHNA and CDR2 YNFKEQ. Between the trimmed V and J ends, which lost 3 bases and 0 bases, there was a span of 12 bases. The CDR3 DNA follows: TGTGCCAGCAGCCACCGACAGGTTCGCTCCTACGAGCAGTACTTC. Translated: CASSHRQVRSYEQYF.

The chain links TRBV5-1 to TRBJ2-2; TRBD2 might be the D (5 bases). This CDR3 comprises 15 residues. The germline gives CDR1 SGHRS, CDR2 YFSETQ. Trimming took 5 bases from V and 6 from J, leaving 17 bases between them. The CDR3 region has the DNA TGCGCCAGCAGGGAACCCCTACGGGGTCCCGGGGAGCTGTTTTTT. The encoded protein is CASREPLRGPGELFF. The entire variable domain, with the rest obtained from reference TRBV5-1 and TRBJ2-2, is as follows: KAGVTQTPRYLIKTRGQQVTLSCSPISGHRSVSWYQQTPGQGLQFLFEYFSETQRNKGNFPGRFSGRQFSNSRSEMNVSTLELGDSALYLCASREPLRGPGELFFGEGSRLTVL.

This clonotype appeared many times. The chain combines TRBV4-2 with TRBJ2-7; weak D call: TRBD2 (6 bases). The CDR3 contains 11 residues. V lost 5 bases to trimming and J lost 6 bases, with 8 bases between them. Germline V gene data show CDR1 as LGHNA and CDR2 as YNFKEQ. As DNA, the CDR3 is TGTGCCAGCAGCAATAGCGGCGAGCAGTACTTC. Translation gives CASSNSGEQYF.

The chain recombines TRBV7-8 with TRBJ2-7; 9 nucleotides agree with TRBD2. Germline CDR1 and CDR2: SGHVS and FQNEAQ. CDR3 size: 12 residues. V shed 3 bases, J shed 7 bases, and the junction held 1 base outside the gene matches. For the CDR3, the DNA is TGTGCCAGCAGCTTTGGACTAGCGGAGCAGTACTTC. It yields the protein CASSFGLAEQYF.

This clonotype was counted a few times. The chain combines TRBV7-9 with TRBJ2-7; a weak D match, TRBD2 (5 bases). The CDR3 is 13 residues long. Germline CDR1 reads SEHNR; CDR2 reads FQNEAQ (reference sequence). Trimming removed 0 bases from V and 7 bases from J, with 10 bases in between. The CDR3 region has the DNA TGTGCCAGCAGCTTAGCTGATCGGACTGAGCAGTACTTC. It is translated as CASSLADRTEQYF.

This clonotype occurred many times. The rearrangement links TRBV4-2 to TRBJ2-7, with 8 bases identical to TRBD2. J was trimmed by 4 bases and V by 1 base; bases with no gene match: 3. Germline CDR1 is LGHNA and CDR2 is YNFKEQ. The length of the CDR3 is 14 residues. The DNA of the CDR3 is TGTGCCAGCAGCCAAGGCCCTAGCGGGTACGAGCAGTACTTC. It codes for CASSQGPSGYEQYF.

The count of this clonotype is one. V gene TRBV20-1 combines with J gene TRBJ2-4; 7 bases are a match to TRBD1. This CDR3 has 15 amino acids. Germline V gives CDR1 DFQATT, CDR2 SNEGSKA (reference sequence). The junction had 14 bases not matched to a gene; V was cut back by 5 bases and J by 7 bases. Written as DNA, the CDR3 is TGCAGTGCTGATCCCGACAGGGACGGGGCGAACATTCAGTACTTC. Its protein is CSADPDRDGANIQYF.

The chain carries TRBV29-1 and TRBJ2-7; the match to TRBD1 covers 8 bases. The CDR3 runs 12 residues. CDR1 is SQVTM, CDR2 ANQGSEA, per germline. Trimming took 4 bases from V and 3 from J; bases not matched to a gene: 2. The CDR3 DNA reads as TGCAGCGTTGGAGGACAGGGCTACGAGCAGTACTTC. It codes for CSVGGQGYEQYF.

This clonotype was seen at least ten times. The chain employs TRBV29-1 and TRBJ2-2; either TRBD1 or TRBD2 may supply D (7 bases each). The CDR3 spans 14 residues. Per germline, CDR1 SQVTM and CDR2 ANQGSEA. The ends were cut back, 4 bases at V and 5 bases at J, with 14 bases in the middle. Here the CDR3 reads CSVARQGGTGELFF. CDR3 bases: TGCAGCGTTGCCCGACAGGGAGGGACCGGGGAGCTGTTTTTT.

This clonotype has more than one count but fewer than ten. This chain links TRBV5-1 with TRBJ1-1; no definite D call. Germline assignment: CDR1 SGHRS and CDR2 YFSETQ. V was cut by 4 bases and J by 7 bases, with 17 bases left in between. The CDR3 runs 14 residues. CDR3 sequence: CASSPYESTLEAFF. The CDR3 bases are TGCGCCAGCAGCCCCTATGAGTCAACACTTGAAGCTTTCTTT.

In its sample, this clonotype was seen a few times. This chain uses TRBV9 with TRBJ1-1, with no clear D. The V and J ends lost 2 bases and 4 bases respectively, with 9 bases between them. The CDR3 has 13 residues. Germline CDR1 SGDLS, CDR2 YYNGEE. This CDR3 is CASSVGVGTEAFF. Written as DNA, the CDR3 is TGTGCCAGCAGCGTGGGCGTGGGCACTGAAGCTTTCTTT.

This clonotype was detected only a few times. The genes are TRBV20-1 and TRBJ1-6; D not certain. CDR3 length: 15 amino acids. Between the trimmed V and J ends, which lost 0 bases and 10 bases, there was a span of 16 bases. Germline V gene lookup returns CDR1 DFQATT and CDR2 SNEGSKA (reference sequence). Here the CDR3 reads CSARDPGRLESPLHF. The CDR3 nucleotides are TGCAGTGCTAGAGACCCCGGCAGGCTGGAGTCACCCCTCCACTTT.

In this sample, this clonotype turned up many times. The V and J genes are TRBV5-1 and TRBJ2-7, with D perhaps being TRBD1 or TRBD2 (6 bases each). Germline V gene sequence: CDR1 SGHRS, CDR2 YFSETQ. The length of the CDR3 is 14 residues. Trimming left V 6 bases short and J 2 bases short, with 15 bases between. The CDR3 is CASNVRGHPYEQYF. The CDR3 region has the DNA TGCGCCAGCAATGTTCGGGGGCATCCCTACGAGCAGTACTTC. The complete variable domain, with remaining parts taken from reference TRBV5-1 and TRBJ2-7, reads KAGVTQTPRYLIKTRGQQVTLSCSPISGHRSVSWYQQTPGQGLQFLFEYFSETQRNKGNFPGRFSGRQFSNSRSEMNVSTLELGDSALYLCASNVRGHPYEQYFGPGTRLTVT.

The V gene is TRBV29-1, the J gene TRBJ2-1, with TRBD1 matching 10 bases. V gave up 6 bases and J gave up 4 bases; unmatched junction bases: 9. The CDR3 is made up of 15 amino acids. Germline V gene data show CDR1 as SQVTM and CDR2 as ANQGSEA. The CDR3 loop reads CSVGTGEFWYNEQFF. The CDR3 coding sequence is TGCAGCGTCGGGACAGGGGAATTCTGGTACAATGAGCAGTTCTTC.

This clonotype was found many times. This chain connects TRBV21-1 to TRBJ1-1. TRBV21-1 is recorded as a pseudogene. The CDR3 is 16 amino acids. CDR3 DNA: TGTGCCAGCACCTCAGCGGGATTCAGCGTGAACACTGAAGCTTTCTTT. Protein product: CASTSAGFSVNTEAFF.